Sequencing of this T cell receptor beta chain was carried out in a study of regulatory T cells in long-lasting Graves disease (dated by TCRdb to about 2021). About the study as a whole: Persistent Graves' disease meant more than 5 years of antithyroid drug treatment with TSH receptor autoantibodies that stayed positive. Patients with persistent Graves' disease were compared with patients with newly diagnosed Graves' disease using TCR sequencing and RNA sequencing of peripheral blood. The study was registered as a clinical trial and conducted in China. A total of about 33 samples underwent TCR sequencing: about 13 from persistent and approximately 20 from newly diagnosed Graves' disease patients. Persistent Graves' disease patients in the clinical cohort had taken antithyroid drugs for about 10.3 years on average. Beyond this particular receptor, the publication reports: Compared with newly diagnosed patients, persistent Graves' disease patients had lower TCR Shannon entropy and fewer highly expanded clones, which suggests clonal expansion. Only peripheral blood was studied, because thyroid tissue, the primary lesion, was inaccessible. A larger number of public clonotypes was shared among persistent patients (around 3,000) than among newly diagnosed patients (approximately 930). Only the TCR beta chain was sequenced and analyzed. The small sample size was acknowledged by the authors as a limitation that may reduce accuracy. TRBV28, TRBJ1-2 and TRBJ2-5 were preferentially used in persistent disease, while TRBV20-1 and TRBJ2-1 were favored in newly diagnosed disease.

This clonotype was picked up many times. It lacks a known antigen. One base away there is no much larger clone; base qualities are not given. In light of the paper, this sample's time point label describes: persistent/refractory GD, antithyroid drugs over 5 years with positive TRAb. For both TCR sequencing and RNA sequencing, RNA was extracted from PBMCs using TRIzol. Graves' disease was diagnosed according to American Thyroid Association guidelines. Patients were recruited from an endocrinology department in Xi'an, China. Each patient gave 8.5 to 9.5 milliliters of peripheral blood, collected in an EDTA anticoagulant tube. Ficoll Paque Plus density gradient separation was used to isolate PBMCs, and no additional T cell sorting was done. RNA quality was checked with an Agilent 2100 Bioanalyzer and agarose gel, and concentration with a NanoDrop 2000. The CDR3 sequence holds 14 residues, the cysteine and phenylalanine included. Only the CDR3 DNA is retained, 42 bases long and in frame from the first base. Trimming accounts for 2 bases at V and 7 bases at J, while the number of junction bases matched to no gene is 7. As encoded in the germline V gene (reference sequence), CDR1 is DFQATT while CDR2 is SNEGSKA.

The library was obtained by multiplex PCR. The instrument given in TCRdb is Illumina HiSeq 4000. iRepertoire HTBI primers and Arm-PCR amplification of CDR3 regions were used to construct TCR beta libraries. PCR products were gel purified before sequencing. For the original study's pipeline: Across samples, about 64 TRBV and 13 to 15 TRBJ segments were identified and used for gene usage analysis of CDR3 amino acid clonotypes. COPE and FqMerger were used to merge filtered high-quality paired reads into contigs. BLAST was used to align contigs to the IMGT TRBV, TRBD and TRBJ reference genes, and CDR3 was defined following IMGT. Highly expanded clones were defined as clonotypes with a frequency above 0.1%. Repertoire diversity was measured by Shannon entropy, and V-J evenness by the Gini coefficient. Clonotypes shared by more than one individual were considered public. Starting from the raw public reads, TCRdb applied fastp trimming at Q25, assembled clones with MiXCR and retained in-frame beta chains. Records with the same CDR3 protein are collapsed into one entry carrying the most frequent genes and DNA. The V and J calls and clone size are TCRdb's, not the authors'. For this sample the table gives 400,000 to 500,000 distinct CDR3 sequences, of which less than 25% were detected only once. Of the sample, 7% to 9.5% is held by the ten largest clones.

The receptor chain draws on TRBV20-1 and TRBJ1-5; the central 8 bases match TRBD1. The specimen was peripheral blood mononuclear cells (PBMCs), collected when the disease was refractory, from a patient treated with antithyroid drugs. The receptor was derived from a female donor with Graves disease. The encoded CDR3 is CSARWTGPGQPQHF. The DNA sequence reads TGCAGTGCTAGATGGACAGGGCCAGGGCAGCCCCAGCATTTT.